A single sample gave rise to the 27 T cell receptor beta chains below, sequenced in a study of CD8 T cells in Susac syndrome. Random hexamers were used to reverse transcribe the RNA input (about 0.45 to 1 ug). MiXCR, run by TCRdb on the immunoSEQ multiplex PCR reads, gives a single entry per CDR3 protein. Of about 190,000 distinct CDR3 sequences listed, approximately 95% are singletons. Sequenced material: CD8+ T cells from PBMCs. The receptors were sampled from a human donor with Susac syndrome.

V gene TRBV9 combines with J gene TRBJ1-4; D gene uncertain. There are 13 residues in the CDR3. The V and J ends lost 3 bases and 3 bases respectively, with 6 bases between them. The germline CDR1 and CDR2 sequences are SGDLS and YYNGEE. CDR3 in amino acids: CASSAESNEKLFF. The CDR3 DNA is TGTGCCAGCAGCGCCGAATCTAATGAAAAACTGTTTTTT. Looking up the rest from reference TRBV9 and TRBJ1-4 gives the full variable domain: DSGVTQTPKHLITATGQRVTLRCSPRSGDLSVYWYQQSLDQGLQFLIQYYNGEERAKGNILERFSAQQFPDLHSELNLSSLELGDSALYFCASSAESNEKLFFGSGTQLSVL.

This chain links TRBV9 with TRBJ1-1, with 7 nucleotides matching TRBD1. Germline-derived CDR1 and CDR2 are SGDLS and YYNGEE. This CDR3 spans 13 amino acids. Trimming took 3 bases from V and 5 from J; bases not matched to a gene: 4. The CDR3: CASSALDRTEAFF. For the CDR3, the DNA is TGTGCCAGCAGCGCCCTGGACAGGACTGAAGCTTTCTTT.

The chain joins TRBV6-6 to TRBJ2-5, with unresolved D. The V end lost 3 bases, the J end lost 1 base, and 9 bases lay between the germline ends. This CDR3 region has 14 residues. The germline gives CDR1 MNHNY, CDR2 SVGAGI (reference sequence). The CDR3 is CASSYHVGQETQYF. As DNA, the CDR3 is TGTGCCAGCAGTTATCATGTAGGCCAAGAGACCCAGTACTTC.

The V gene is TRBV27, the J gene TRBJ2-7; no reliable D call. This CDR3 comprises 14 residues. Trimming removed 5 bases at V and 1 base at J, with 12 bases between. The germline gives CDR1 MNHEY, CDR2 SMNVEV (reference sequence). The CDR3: CASSLRFPSYEQYF. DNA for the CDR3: TGTGCCAGCAGTCTACGGTTCCCTTCCTACGAGCAGTACTTC.

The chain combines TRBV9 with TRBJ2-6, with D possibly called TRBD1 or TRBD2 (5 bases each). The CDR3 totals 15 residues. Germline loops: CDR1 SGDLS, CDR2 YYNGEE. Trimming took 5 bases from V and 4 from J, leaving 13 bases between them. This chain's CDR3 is CASSGEGNGANVLTF. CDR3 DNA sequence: TGTGCCAGCAGTGGAGAGGGGAACGGGGCCAACGTCCTGACTTTC.

Here the CDR3 reads CSATADLGGEQYF. Written as DNA, the CDR3 is TGCAGTGCAACAGCCGACCTGGGGGGCGAGCAGTACTTC. The rearrangement joins TRBV20-1 to TRBJ2-7; perhaps TRBD2 as D (6 bases). The CDR3 consists of 13 residues. V lost 6 bases to trimming and J lost 6 bases, with 18 bases between them. Germline lookup yields CDR1 DFQATT and CDR2 SNEGSKA (reference sequence).

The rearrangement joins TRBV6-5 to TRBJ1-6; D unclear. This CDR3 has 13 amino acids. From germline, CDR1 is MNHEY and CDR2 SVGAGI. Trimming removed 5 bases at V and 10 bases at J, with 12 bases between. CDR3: CASSGGSPSPLHF. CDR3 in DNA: TGTGCCAGCAGTGGAGGGTCACCCTCACCCCTCCACTTT.

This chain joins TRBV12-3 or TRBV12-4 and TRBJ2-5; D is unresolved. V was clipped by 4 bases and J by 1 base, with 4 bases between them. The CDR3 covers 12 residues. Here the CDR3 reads CASSSAQETQYF. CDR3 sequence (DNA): TGTGCCAGCAGTTCCGCCCAAGAGACCCAGTACTTC.

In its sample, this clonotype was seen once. The CDR3 DNA sequence: TGCAGTGCTAAGTATCAGGGCGCCGAGCAGTACTTC. This codes for CSAKYQGAEQYF. The J gene is TRBJ2-7, the V gene TRBV20-1; D possibly corresponds to TRBD1 (5 bases). The CDR3 covers 12 residues. Germline V lookup: CDR1 DFQATT, CDR2 SNEGSKA (reference sequence). V lost 4 bases and J lost 6, with 13 bases in between.

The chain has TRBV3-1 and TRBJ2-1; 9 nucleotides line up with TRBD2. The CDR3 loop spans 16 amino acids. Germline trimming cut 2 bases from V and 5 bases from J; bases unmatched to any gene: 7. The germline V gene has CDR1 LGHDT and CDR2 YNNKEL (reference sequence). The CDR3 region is CASSQIGGRAHNEQFF. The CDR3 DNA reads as TGTGCCAGCAGCCAAATCGGCGGGAGGGCCCACAATGAGCAGTTCTTC.

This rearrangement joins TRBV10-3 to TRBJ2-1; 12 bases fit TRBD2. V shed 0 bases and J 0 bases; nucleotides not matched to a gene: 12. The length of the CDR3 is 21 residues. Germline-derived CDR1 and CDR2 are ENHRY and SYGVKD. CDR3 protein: CAISESSSGGAALSSYNEQFF. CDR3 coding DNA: TGTGCCATCAGTGAGTCCTCTAGCGGGGGGGCTGCGTTAAGCTCCTACAATGAGCAGTTCTTC.

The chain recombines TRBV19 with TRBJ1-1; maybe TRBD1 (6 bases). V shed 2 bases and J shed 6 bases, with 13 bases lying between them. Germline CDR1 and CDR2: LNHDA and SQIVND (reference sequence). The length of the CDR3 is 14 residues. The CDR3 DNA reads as TGTGCCAGTAGTATATACAGGGAAGTGTCTGAAGCTTTCTTT. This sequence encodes CASSIYREVSEAFF.

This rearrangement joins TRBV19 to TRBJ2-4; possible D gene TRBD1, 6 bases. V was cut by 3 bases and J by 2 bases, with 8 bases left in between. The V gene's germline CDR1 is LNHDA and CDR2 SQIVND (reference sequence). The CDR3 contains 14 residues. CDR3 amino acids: CASSIQGTKNIQYF. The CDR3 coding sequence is TGTGCCAGTAGTATCCAGGGGACCAAAAACATTCAGTACTTC.

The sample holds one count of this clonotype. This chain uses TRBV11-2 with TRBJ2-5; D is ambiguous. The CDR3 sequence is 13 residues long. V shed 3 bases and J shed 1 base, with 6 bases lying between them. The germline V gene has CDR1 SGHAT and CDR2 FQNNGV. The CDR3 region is CASSFEVQETQYF. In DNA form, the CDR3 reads TGTGCCAGCAGCTTTGAAGTCCAAGAGACCCAGTACTTC.

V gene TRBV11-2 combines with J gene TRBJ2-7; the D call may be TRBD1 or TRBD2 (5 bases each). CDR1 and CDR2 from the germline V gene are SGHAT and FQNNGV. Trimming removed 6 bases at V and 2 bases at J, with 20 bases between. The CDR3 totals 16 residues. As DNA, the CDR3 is TGTGCCAGCAGTTCCATAGCCGGGACGGCCACCTACGAGCAGTACTTC. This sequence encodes CASSSIAGTATYEQYF.

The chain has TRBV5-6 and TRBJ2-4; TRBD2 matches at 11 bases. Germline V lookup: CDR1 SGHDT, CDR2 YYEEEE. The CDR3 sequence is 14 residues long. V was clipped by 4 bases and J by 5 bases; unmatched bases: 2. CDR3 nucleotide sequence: TGTGCCAGCAGCGGGGGACTAGCGGAAAACATTCAGTACTTC. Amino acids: CASSGGLAENIQYF.

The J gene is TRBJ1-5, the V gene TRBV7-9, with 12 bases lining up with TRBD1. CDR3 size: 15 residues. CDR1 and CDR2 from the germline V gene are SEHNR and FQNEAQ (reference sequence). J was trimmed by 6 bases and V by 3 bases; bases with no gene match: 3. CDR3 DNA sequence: TGTGCCAGCAGCTTGGGACAGGGGGCCGGTCAGCCCCAGCATTTT. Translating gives CASSLGQGAGQPQHF.

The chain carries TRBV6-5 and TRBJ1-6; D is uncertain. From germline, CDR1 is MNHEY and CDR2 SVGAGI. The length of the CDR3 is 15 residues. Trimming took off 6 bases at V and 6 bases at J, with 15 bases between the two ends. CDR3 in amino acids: CASSPHPGSNSPLHF. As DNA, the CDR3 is TGTGCCAGCAGCCCCCATCCGGGCAGTAATTCACCCCTCCACTTT.

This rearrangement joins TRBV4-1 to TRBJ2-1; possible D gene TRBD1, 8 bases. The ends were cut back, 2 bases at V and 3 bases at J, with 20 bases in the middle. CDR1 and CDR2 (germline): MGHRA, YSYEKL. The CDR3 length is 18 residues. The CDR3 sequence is CASSQSGEGTGGYNEQFF. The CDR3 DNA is TGCGCCAGCAGCCAATCCGGGGAGGGGACAGGTGGCTACAATGAGCAGTTCTTC.

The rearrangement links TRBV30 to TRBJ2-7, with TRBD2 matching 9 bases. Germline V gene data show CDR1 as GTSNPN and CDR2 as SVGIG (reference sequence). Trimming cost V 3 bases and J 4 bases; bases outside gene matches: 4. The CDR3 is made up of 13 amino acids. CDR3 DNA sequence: TGTGCCTGGAGGGGTAGCGGGGGATACGAGCAGTACTTC. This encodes CAWRGSGGYEQYF.

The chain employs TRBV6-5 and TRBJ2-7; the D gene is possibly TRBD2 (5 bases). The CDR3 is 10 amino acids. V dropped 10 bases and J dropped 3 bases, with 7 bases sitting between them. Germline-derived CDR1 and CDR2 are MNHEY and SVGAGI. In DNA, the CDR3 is TGTGCCACCGGGGTCTACGAGCAGTACTTC. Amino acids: CATGVYEQYF.

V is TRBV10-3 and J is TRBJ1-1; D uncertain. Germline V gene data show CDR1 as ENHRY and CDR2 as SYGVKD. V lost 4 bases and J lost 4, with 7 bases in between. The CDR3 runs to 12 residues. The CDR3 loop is CAISGPSTEAFF. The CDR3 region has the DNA TGTGCCATCAGTGGTCCGAGCACTGAAGCTTTCTTT.

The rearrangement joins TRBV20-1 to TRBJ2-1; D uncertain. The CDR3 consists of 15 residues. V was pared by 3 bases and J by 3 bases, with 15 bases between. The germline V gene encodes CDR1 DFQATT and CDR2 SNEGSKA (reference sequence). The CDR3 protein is CSARSPMTIYNEQFF. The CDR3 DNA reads TGCAGTGCTAGGTCTCCTATGACGATCTACAATGAGCAGTTCTTC.

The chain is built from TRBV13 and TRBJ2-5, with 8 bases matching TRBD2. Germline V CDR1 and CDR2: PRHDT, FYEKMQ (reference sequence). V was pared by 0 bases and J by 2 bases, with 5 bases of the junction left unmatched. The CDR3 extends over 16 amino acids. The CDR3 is CASSLGASGLQETQYF. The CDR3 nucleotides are TGTGCCAGCAGCTTAGGGGCTAGCGGGCTACAAGAGACCCAGTACTTC.

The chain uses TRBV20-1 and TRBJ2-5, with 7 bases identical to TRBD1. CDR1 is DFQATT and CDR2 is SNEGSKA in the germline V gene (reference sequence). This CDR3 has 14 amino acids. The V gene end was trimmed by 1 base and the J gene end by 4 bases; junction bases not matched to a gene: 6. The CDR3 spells CSARGDTGVETQYF. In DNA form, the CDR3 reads TGCAGTGCTAGAGGCGACACAGGGGTAGAGACCCAGTACTTC.

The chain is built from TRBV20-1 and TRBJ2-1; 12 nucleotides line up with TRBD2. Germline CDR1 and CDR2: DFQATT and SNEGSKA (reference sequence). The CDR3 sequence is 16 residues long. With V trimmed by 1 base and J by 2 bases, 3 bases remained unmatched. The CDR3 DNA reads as TGCAGTGCTAGAGGGGCTAGCGGGAGGGCCTACAATGAGCAGTTCTTC. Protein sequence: CSARGASGRAYNEQFF.

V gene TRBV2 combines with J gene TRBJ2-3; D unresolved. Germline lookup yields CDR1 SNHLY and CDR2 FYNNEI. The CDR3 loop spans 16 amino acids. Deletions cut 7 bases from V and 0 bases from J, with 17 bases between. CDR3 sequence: CASNPRGGKSTDTQYF. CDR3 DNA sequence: TGTGCCAGCAATCCTCGTGGCGGAAAAAGCACAGATACGCAGTATTTT.